One sample yielded the 10 T cell receptor beta chains listed below, sequenced in a study of brain T cells in children with intractable seizures. This sample's time point: blood from clinic visit 5 months post-surgery; TSC patient then seizure free. Clones were read by immunoSEQ multiplex PCR, and TCRdb kept only the in-frame ones, dropping some. The table includes hundreds of thousands of clones, about 93% detected once. The source material was peripheral blood, sampled around 5 months after surgery. The receptors derive from a boy less than two years old with tuberous sclerosis and intractable seizures.

V is TRBV3-1 (or the pseudogene TRBV3-2) and J is TRBJ1-2; D not resolved. Trimming removed 3 bases from V and 4 bases from J, with 9 bases in between. The CDR3 spans 13 residues. Germline V lookup: CDR1 LGHDT, CDR2 YNNKEL (reference sequence). CDR3 nucleotides: TGTGCCAGCAGCCAGGGAGCGAGCTATGGCTACACCTTC. Translation: CASSQGASYGYTF.

This clone appeared a single time. This chain links TRBV18 with TRBJ1-6; D remains ambiguous. CDR1 KGHSH and CDR2 LQKENI come from the germline V gene. Trimming stripped 3 bases from V and 0 bases from J, with 6 bases between. CDR3 length: 15 residues. CDR3 sequence reads: CASSPESSYNSPLHF. The CDR3 coding sequence is TGTGCCAGCTCACCGGAAAGCTCCTATAATTCACCCCTCCACTTT.

The V gene is TRBV2, the J gene TRBJ1-2; weak D call: TRBD1 (6 bases). Per germline, CDR1 SNHLY and CDR2 FYNNEI. The CDR3 sequence is 13 residues long. Trimming took off 2 bases at V and 2 bases at J, with 6 bases between the two ends. The CDR3 nucleotides read TGTGCCAGCAGTGAACAGGGGAACTATGGCTACACCTTC. Amino acids: CASSEQGNYGYTF.

The CDR3 region is CASGTGAGELFF. Written as DNA, the CDR3 is TGTGCCAGCGGGACAGGGGCCGGGGAGCTGTTTTTT. The chain uses TRBV6-5 and TRBJ2-2, with 10 nucleotides matching TRBD1. CDR1 and CDR2 (germline): MNHEY, SVGAGI. The CDR3 length is 12 residues. V shed 8 bases and J 6 bases; nucleotides not matched to a gene: 0.

V and J are TRBV12-3 or TRBV12-4 and TRBJ1-2, with a weak D call TRBD1 (5 bases). This CDR3 comprises 13 residues. With 3 bases removed from V and 5 bases from J, the gap between germline ends came to 10 bases. The DNA for the CDR3 is TGTGCCAGCAGTTTTGAGCGGGGGTATGGCTACACCTTC. It yields the protein CASSFERGYGYTF.

The chain joins TRBV12-3 or TRBV12-4 to TRBJ1-1; D call uncertain. Trimming took off 6 bases at V and 8 bases at J, with 10 bases between the two ends. This CDR3 spans 11 amino acids. The CDR3 protein is CASSLIGEAFF. Written as DNA, the CDR3 is TGTGCCAGCAGCCTAATTGGGGAAGCTTTCTTT.

The chain has TRBV5-6 and TRBJ1-5; the D is unclear. The CDR3 totals 13 residues. Germline loops: CDR1 SGHDT, CDR2 YYEEEE. Trimming removed 0 bases at V and 7 bases at J, with 8 bases between. CDR3 sequence: CASSLDPGQPQHF. In DNA, the CDR3 is TGTGCCAGCAGCTTGGATCCCGGGCAGCCCCAGCATTTT.

V is TRBV30 and J is TRBJ1-6, with D perhaps TRBD1 (6 bases). This CDR3 comprises 14 residues. V lost 0 bases and J 7 bases, leaving 10 bases between the germline ends. Germline V gene data show CDR1 as GTSNPN and CDR2 as SVGIG (reference sequence). As DNA, the CDR3 is TGTGCCTGGAGTGTAGGCAGGGGCAATTCACCCCTCCACTTT. Translated, it gives CAWSVGRGNSPLHF.

The genes are TRBV7-2 and TRBJ2-1, with 7 bases matching TRBD1. CDR1 and CDR2 from the germline V gene are SGHTA and FQGNSA. The CDR3 extends over 14 amino acids. The ends lost 4 bases at V and 3 bases at J; junction bases unmatched: 3. This CDR3 reads CASSYDRDYNEQFF. The CDR3 DNA follows: TGTGCCAGCAGCTACGACAGGGACTACAATGAGCAGTTCTTC.

This chain uses TRBV19 with TRBJ2-5; TRBD2 agrees at 13 bases. Germline values: CDR1 LNHDA, CDR2 SQIVND (reference sequence). With 4 bases clipped from V and 4 bases from J, the junction kept 0 bases outside the gene matches. The CDR3 extends over 14 amino acids. CDR3: CASSRTSGRETQYF. The CDR3 region has the DNA TGTGCCAGTAGTAGGACTAGCGGGAGAGAGACCCAGTACTTC.